This entry lists 31 T cell receptor beta chains sequenced from one sample in a study of T cell clones after liver transplantation. The table came from immunoSEQ multiplex PCR; TCRdb's copy has only in-frame clones and leaves some out. The table lists 55,000 to 75,000 clones, approximately 70% of them singletons, with about 3% in the top ten. The sample consisted of CD4+ T cells from blood, taken at the approximately 16-month timepoint. The receptors come from a human patient who received a liver transplant. Some T cells may be graft donor cells.

The chain carries TRBV11-3 and TRBJ1-4; D remains ambiguous. V lost 1 base, J lost 3 bases, and 12 bases lay in between. This CDR3 comprises 16 residues. CDR1 is SGHNT, CDR2 YENEEA, per germline. Here the CDR3 reads CASSLGLTDSNEKLFF. DNA for the CDR3: TGTGCCAGCAGCTTAGGGCTCACCGACTCTAATGAAAAACTGTTTTTT.

The chain employs TRBV5-5 and TRBJ2-1; D is possibly TRBD2 (5 bases). Trimming removed 5 bases at V and 9 bases at J, with 15 bases between. The CDR3 is 13 residues long. Germline CDR1 and CDR2: SGHKS and YYEKEE (reference sequence). The CDR3 DNA follows: TGTGCCAGCAGGGTTGGATCGGGGATTGAGCAGTTCTTC. Translated, it gives CASRVGSGIEQFF.

The rearrangement uses TRBV10-3 and TRBJ1-6; 8 bases are a match to TRBD1. The CDR3 runs to 14 residues. Per germline, CDR1 ENHRY and CDR2 SYGVKD. V lost 6 bases and J lost 8; bases outside the gene matches: 6. CDR3 amino acids: CAIRVDRVDSPLHF. The DNA for the CDR3 is TGTGCCATCAGGGTGGACAGGGTCGATTCACCCCTCCACTTT.

The chain carries TRBV14 and TRBJ2-5; 7 positions match TRBD2. Germline CDR1 and CDR2: SGHDN and FVKESK. This CDR3 has 14 amino acids. V was pared by 3 bases and J by 4 bases, with 5 bases of the junction left unmatched. The CDR3 loop is CASSHGTIGETQYF. CDR3 nucleotide sequence: TGTGCCAGCAGCCATGGGACTATAGGAGAGACCCAGTACTTC.

This clone was seen only a few times. The gene calls are TRBV28 and TRBJ1-5; tentatively, D is TRBD1 (6 bases). CDR3 length: 14 residues. Per the germline V gene, CDR1 is MDHEN and CDR2 is SYDVKM. V lost 7 bases to trimming and J lost 3 bases, with 13 bases between them. The CDR3 here is CASTRGDTNQPQHF. The DNA for the CDR3 is TGTGCCAGCACCCGGGGGGACACCAATCAGCCCCAGCATTTT.

The genes are TRBV2 and TRBJ1-2; D gene uncertain. Germline V CDR1 and CDR2: SNHLY, FYNNEI. The CDR3 runs 13 residues. The ends were cut back, 5 bases at V and 7 bases at J, with 14 bases in the middle. CDR3 sequence: CASSLEPDGGYTF. The CDR3 region has the DNA TGTGCCAGCAGTCTGGAGCCAGACGGTGGCTACACCTTC.

The chain couples TRBV19 to TRBJ2-7, with D perhaps TRBD1 (5 bases). Per germline, CDR1 LNHDA and CDR2 SQIVND (reference sequence). Between the trimmed V and J ends, which lost 5 bases and 3 bases, there was a span of 11 bases. There are 13 residues in the CDR3. CDR3 DNA sequence: TGTGCCAGTAGTTATAAACAGGACTACGAGCAGTACTTC. Its translation: CASSYKQDYEQYF.

The chain combines TRBV6-6 with TRBJ1-1; D unresolved. CDR1 and CDR2 from the germline V gene are MNHNY and SVGAGI (reference sequence). The CDR3 loop spans 15 amino acids. V gave up 5 bases and J gave up 3 bases, with 16 bases separating them. The CDR3 loop reads CASSNGYGADTEAFF. The CDR3 nucleotides read TGTGCCAGCAGTAATGGCTATGGTGCGGACACTGAAGCTTTCTTT.

The gene calls are TRBV18 and TRBJ2-3; 7 bases agree with TRBD2. Germline trimming cut 3 bases from V and 2 bases from J; bases unmatched to any gene: 5. This CDR3 comprises 15 residues. Germline V gene lookup returns CDR1 KGHSH and CDR2 LQKENI. The CDR3 DNA reads as TGTGCCAGCTCACCGCTAGCGGAGGTCACAGATACGCAGTATTTT. The encoded protein is CASSPLAEVTDTQYF.

The rearrangement uses TRBV5-4 and TRBJ2-1; the D gene is possibly TRBD2 (6 bases). The CDR3 is 13 amino acids. Germline values: CDR1 SGHNT, CDR2 YYREEE (reference sequence). Deletions cut 1 base from V and 6 bases from J, with 8 bases between. The CDR3 DNA reads TGTGCCAGCAGCTTGACTAGCAGCAATGAGCAGTTCTTC. This sequence encodes CASSLTSSNEQFF.

The chain carries TRBV5-6 and TRBJ2-5; D ambiguous. The CDR3 totals 14 residues. CDR1 SGHDT and CDR2 YYEEEE come from the germline V gene. Trimming removed 1 base at V and 5 bases at J, with 12 bases between. The DNA for the CDR3 is TGTGCCAGCAGCTTGATTGACCTGCAGGAGACCCAGTACTTC. It specifies CASSLIDLQETQYF.

The genes are TRBV11-2 and TRBJ2-2; possible D gene TRBD2, 5 bases. CDR1 is SGHAT, CDR2 FQNNGV, per germline. The CDR3 length is 16 residues. Trimming removed 1 base at V and 6 bases at J, with 15 bases between. The CDR3 loop is CASSLVGVGGPGELFF. CDR3 bases: TGTGCCAGCAGCTTAGTTGGGGTTGGAGGTCCCGGGGAGCTGTTTTTT.

The V call is TRBV11-2, the J call TRBJ2-2, with unresolved D. Looked up from germline, CDR1 is SGHAT and CDR2 is FQNNGV. This CDR3 comprises 12 residues. Trimming shortened V by 5 bases and J by 2 bases, and 3 bases separated the two germline ends. The CDR3 spells CASSDNTGELFF. The CDR3 nucleotides read TGTGCCAGCAGCGATAACACCGGGGAGCTGTTTTTT.

This chain joins TRBV5-1 and TRBJ2-2; no reliable D call. V was shortened by 5 bases and J by 1 base, with 9 bases between the two germline ends. CDR1 and CDR2 (germline): SGHRS, YFSETQ. The CDR3 length is 14 residues. The CDR3 protein is CASRSSGNTGELFF. In DNA, the CDR3 is TGCGCCAGCAGATCGTCAGGGAACACCGGGGAGCTGTTTTTT.

This chain connects TRBV5-1 to TRBJ1-1, with D possibly TRBD1 on 5 matching bases. Germline V gene data show CDR1 as SGHRS and CDR2 as YFSETQ. V lost 0 bases, J lost 1 base, and 13 bases lay in between. The CDR3 sequence is 16 residues long. The CDR3 region is CASSLVPGRANTEAFF. The CDR3 DNA is TGCGCCAGCAGCTTGGTCCCAGGGAGGGCGAACACTGAAGCTTTCTTT.

This chain links TRBV4-1 with TRBJ2-5, with TRBD2 matching over 10 bases. Per germline, CDR1 MGHRA and CDR2 YSYEKL. The CDR3 is 15 residues long. V lost 1 base and J lost 4; bases outside the gene matches: 3. CDR3 loop: CASSQGPSGGETQYF. The CDR3 nucleotides read TGCGCCAGCAGCCAAGGTCCTAGCGGGGGAGAGACCCAGTACTTC.

Note on this clone: The germline gene is not matched at one end of the junction; a read error may be the cause. The chain couples TRBV7-7 to TRBJ2-2; D gene unclear. CDR3 length equals 13 residues. Germline V lookup: CDR1 SSHAT, CDR2 FNYEAQ (reference sequence). The CDR3 loop is CASSPRNTGELFF. The CDR3 DNA is TGTGCTAGCAGTCCTCGGAACACCGGGGAGCTGTTTTTT. The full variable domain, its missing parts supplied by reference TRBV7-7 and TRBJ2-2, is GAGVSQSPRYKVTKRGQDVTLRCDPISSHATLYWYQQALGQGPEFLTYFNYEAQPDKSGLPSDRFSAERPEGSISTLTIQRTEQRDSAMYRCASSPRNTGELFFGEGSRLTVL.

V is TRBV6-1 and J is TRBJ2-1; TRBD2 matches at 10 bases. This CDR3 spans 14 amino acids. Losses at the gene ends were 7 bases for V and 10 bases for J; bases not matched to a gene: 10. Per the germline V gene, CDR1 is MNHNS and CDR2 is SASEGT. Written as DNA, the CDR3 is TGTGCCAGCACTGTAGGTAGCGGGGGGAAAGAGCAGTTCTTC. This codes for CASTVGSGGKEQFF.

The chain carries TRBV2 and TRBJ2-7; 7 nucleotides agree with TRBD1. V lost 8 bases, J lost 3 bases, and 13 bases stayed unmatched. The CDR3 totals 15 residues. Germline lookup yields CDR1 SNHLY and CDR2 FYNNEI. CDR3 region: CASLLTGTASYEQYF. For the CDR3, the DNA is TGTGCCAGCTTACTAACCGGGACAGCAAGCTACGAGCAGTACTTC.

This clone was found a few times. The rearrangement links TRBV7-9 to TRBJ1-1, with a tentative D call TRBD1 (5 bases). Per germline, CDR1 SEHNR and CDR2 FQNEAQ (reference sequence). This CDR3 contains 14 residues. Trimming cost V 1 base and J 3 bases, with 9 bases left between them. The CDR3, as DNA: TGTGCCAGCAGCTTAGTATGGGGGGACACTGAAGCTTTCTTT. Translating gives CASSLVWGDTEAFF.

This rearrangement joins TRBV7-8 to TRBJ1-5; D ambiguous. Trimming cost V 1 base and J 6 bases, with 10 bases left between them. The CDR3 is 14 residues long. The V gene's germline CDR1 is SGHVS and CDR2 FQNEAQ. This CDR3 is CASSLDRSSQPQHF. The CDR3 nucleotides are TGTGCCAGCAGCTTAGATCGGTCGAGTCAGCCCCAGCATTTT.

At least ten counts were recorded for this clone. The J gene is TRBJ1-1, the V gene TRBV19; tentative D call: TRBD1 (6 bases). V lost 5 bases and J lost 1, with 20 bases in between. This CDR3 region has 17 residues. Germline CDR1 LNHDA, CDR2 SQIVND (reference sequence). In DNA form, the CDR3 reads TGTGCCAGTAGTGAGGGGGTTCCCTCAAGAGCGAACACTGAAGCTTTCTTT. It is translated as CASSEGVPSRANTEAFF.

The chain employs TRBV5-1 and TRBJ2-5; 7 bases map to TRBD1. The germline V gene encodes CDR1 SGHRS and CDR2 YFSETQ. The trim removed 0 bases at V and 3 bases at J, leaving 2 bases unmatched. The CDR3 contains 14 residues. The CDR3 reads CASSLEGQKETQYF. For the CDR3, the DNA is TGCGCCAGCAGCTTGGAGGGACAGAAAGAGACCCAGTACTTC.

This sequence joins TRBV19 and TRBJ2-3; 7 nucleotides match TRBD2. The length of the CDR3 is 16 residues. CDR1 and CDR2 (germline): LNHDA, SQIVND (reference sequence). With 7 bases clipped from V and 2 bases from J, the junction kept 12 bases outside the gene matches. The CDR3 spells CASTDNGRPNTDTQYF. CDR3 DNA sequence: TGTGCCAGTACAGATAACGGGAGGCCAAACACAGATACGCAGTATTTT.

Comments on this clone: A much larger clone sits a single nucleotide away, making a read error possible. The chain is built from TRBV2 and TRBJ1-2; D perhaps matches TRBD1 (6 bases). V dropped 5 bases and J dropped 2 bases, with 9 bases sitting between them. The CDR3 loop spans 13 amino acids. Germline lookup yields CDR1 SNHLY and CDR2 FYNNEI. The CDR3 nucleotides read TGTGCCAGCAGTAGGGACAAGAACTATGGCTACACCTTC. This codes for CASSRDKNYGYTF.

This clone was seen a single time. CDR3: CASSRGNSGANVLTF. The CDR3 DNA follows: TGTGCCAGCAGCCGCGGTAACTCTGGGGCCAACGTCCTGACTTTC. V and J are TRBV7-8 and TRBJ2-6; no clear D gene. Germline V gene data show CDR1 as SGHVS and CDR2 as FQNEAQ. The CDR3 consists of 15 residues. The V and J ends lost 5 bases and 0 bases respectively, with 8 bases between them.

The V and J genes are TRBV5-6 and TRBJ1-6; a possible D gene is TRBD1 (6 bases). This CDR3 is 17 amino acids long. CDR1 SGHDT and CDR2 YYEEEE come from the germline V gene. V was pared by 0 bases and J by 7 bases, with 17 bases between. The DNA for the CDR3 is TGTGCCAGCAGCTTGGGCGCGGGGGGACAAAGAAATTCACCCCTCCACTTT. Translated: CASSLGAGGQRNSPLHF.

The table lists this clone with a few counts. This chain uses TRBV5-6 with TRBJ2-3; D is perhaps TRBD2 (6 bases). The germline CDR1 and CDR2 sequences are SGHDT and YYEEEE. V lost 5 bases and J lost 5, with 18 bases in between. CDR3 length: 15 residues. CDR3 nucleotides: TGTGCCAGCAGAAGGTATTGGGGAGCGGGAGATACGCAGTATTTT. This sequence encodes CASRRYWGAGDTQYF. The variable domain in full, completed from reference TRBV5-6 and TRBJ2-3, reads DAGVTQSPTHLIKTRGQQVTLRCSPKSGHDTVSWYQQALGQGPQFIFQYYEEEERQRGNFPDRFSGHQFPNYSSELNVNALLLGDSALYLCASRRYWGAGDTQYFGPGTRLTVL.

In this sample, this clone turned up a few times. The chain links TRBV7-2 to TRBJ1-2; 7 nucleotides agree with TRBD1. The CDR3 has 15 amino acids. J lost 4 bases, V lost 4 bases, and 9 bases had no gene match. From germline, CDR1 is SGHTA and CDR2 FQGNSA. The CDR3 coding sequence is TGTGCCAGCAGCTCGGGACAGCCTGGAGGCTATGGCTACACCTTC. This encodes CASSSGQPGGYGYTF. The full variable domain, with the rest looked up from reference TRBV7-2 and TRBJ1-2, is GAGVSQSPSNKVTEKGKDVELRCDPISGHTALYWYRQSLGQGLEFLIYFQGNSAPDKSGLPSDRFSAERTGGSVSTLTIQRTQQEDSAVYLCASSSGQPGGYGYTFGSGTRLTVV.

This chain links TRBV19 with TRBJ1-1, with D possibly matching TRBD1 (6 bases). V shed 1 base and J shed 8 bases, with 14 bases lying between them. Germline V gene lookup returns CDR1 LNHDA and CDR2 SQIVND (reference sequence). The CDR3 is 14 amino acids. This CDR3 reads CASSIVPGQNEAFF. The CDR3 coding sequence is TGTGCCAGTAGTATAGTACCCGGACAGAACGAAGCTTTCTTT.

This clone has just a few counts. The chain joins TRBV11-2 to TRBJ1-4, with a possible D match to TRBD1 (5 bases). Trimming removed 1 base at V and 5 bases at J, with 14 bases between. Looked up from germline, CDR1 is SGHAT and CDR2 is FQNNGV. The CDR3 length is 16 residues. The DNA of the CDR3 is TGTGCCAGCAGCTTAGTTGGTGGGGCCCTAAATGAAAAACTGTTTTTT. This gives the protein CASSLVGGALNEKLFF.